The T cell receptor beta chain under discussion was sequenced for a study of cytomegalovirus exposure and HLA in healthy donors. PCR employed 60 Vbeta and 13 Jbeta primers. The protocol was immunoSEQ multiplex PCR, while the TCRdb copy is restricted to in-frame clones and leaves out a portion. The sample includes 150,000 to 200,000 clones, around 80% of them seen just once. For this clone: Its antigen is still unknown.

Points from the study as a whole: In a later analysis, several top co-occurrence clusters appeared linked to parvovirus B19, influenza, CMV and Epstein-Barr virus. The investigators catalogued about 170 TCR beta chains as cytomegalovirus-associated.

Per the germline V gene, CDR1 is SGHTA and CDR2 is FQGNSA. V lost 3 bases and J 4 bases, leaving 4 bases between the germline ends. The CDR3 totals 12 residues. The chain has TRBV7-2 and TRBJ1-5; D not certain. Sequences were obtained from PBMCs. The receptor comes from a man aged 35 to 55 in good health and CMV-seronegative. This chain's CDR3 is CASSFPNQPQHF. CDR3 nucleotide sequence: TGTGCCAGCAGCTTCCCAAATCAGCCCCAGCATTTT. The entire variable domain, with the rest obtained from reference TRBV7-2 and TRBJ1-5, is as follows: GAGVSQSPSNKVTEKGKDVELRCDPISGHTALYWYRQSLGQGLEFLIYFQGNSAPDKSGLPSDRFSAERTGGSVSTLTIQRTQQEDSAVYLCASSFPNQPQHFGDGTRLSIL.